The 7 T cell receptor beta chains presented below share a single source sample, sequenced in a study of PD-L1 blockade in urothelial cancer. Noted time point: pretreatment peripheral blood. Generated by immunoSEQ multiplex PCR, the TCRdb table keeps only in-frame clones and is missing some. In the table there are roughly 51,000 clones, about four fifths of which are singletons. The sample was PBMCs, taken around atezolizumab (anti-PD-L1) treatment. These receptors all stem from a man in his 70s with urothelial cancer.

The V call is TRBV19, the J call TRBJ1-1, with a possible D match to TRBD1 (5 bases). Trimming stripped 10 bases from V and 6 bases from J, with 21 bases between. The length of the CDR3 is 14 residues. CDR1 is LNHDA, CDR2 SQIVND, per germline (reference sequence). The CDR3 DNA reads TGTGCCACCCGGCGATGGGGCCACAGCGCTGAAGCTTTCTTT. This sequence encodes CATRRWGHSAEAFF.

This clone was recorded only once. V and J are TRBV2 and TRBJ2-1; 12 bases are shared with TRBD2. The CDR3 covers 14 residues. CDR1 and CDR2 from the germline V gene are SNHLY and FYNNEI. V lost 10 bases to trimming and J lost 6 bases; unmatched junction nucleotides: 7. The CDR3 region is CAITSGRPLNEQFF. As DNA, the CDR3 is TGTGCCATTACTAGCGGGAGGCCCCTCAATGAGCAGTTCTTC.

V gene TRBV28 combines with J gene TRBJ2-7; D might be TRBD2 (5 bases). V was shortened by 5 bases and J by 3 bases, with 14 bases between the two germline ends. The CDR3 runs to 14 residues. Germline CDR1 reads MDHEN; CDR2 reads SYDVKM. The CDR3 DNA reads TGTGCCAGCAGTCCCCCGCAAGGAGGCTACGAGCAGTACTTC. Protein: CASSPPQGGYEQYF.

The table lists this clone with a few counts. The rearrangement joins TRBV5-1 to TRBJ2-7; D is unresolved. Germline CDR1 and CDR2: SGHRS and YFSETQ. The CDR3 consists of 14 residues. V was clipped by 0 bases and J by 0 bases, with 7 bases between them. CDR3 sequence: CASSLGLSSYEQYF. DNA of the CDR3: TGCGCCAGCAGCTTGGGTTTGAGCTCCTACGAGCAGTACTTC.

The rearrangement links TRBV9 to TRBJ1-2; 8 nucleotides line up with TRBD1. This CDR3 has 13 residues. The trim removed 5 bases at V and 4 bases at J, leaving 4 bases unmatched. Germline CDR1 reads SGDLS; CDR2 reads YYNGEE. CDR3 protein: CASRQTGAYGYTF. DNA of the CDR3: TGTGCCAGCAGACAGACAGGGGCCTATGGCTACACCTTC.

The V gene is TRBV7-9, the J gene TRBJ2-7, with D hard to call. V was shortened by 5 bases and J by 7 bases, with 12 bases between the two germline ends. Germline assignment: CDR1 SEHNR and CDR2 FQNEAQ (reference sequence). The CDR3 covers 12 residues. CDR3 sequence: CASSPGPWEQYF. In nucleotides, the CDR3 is TGTGCCAGCAGCCCAGGCCCTTGGGAGCAGTACTTC.

The chain couples TRBV5-4 to TRBJ2-5; 9 bases map to TRBD1. Germline CDR1 SGHNT, CDR2 YYREEE (reference sequence). The CDR3 sequence is 14 residues long. V gave up 3 bases and J gave up 3 bases; unmatched junction bases: 3. The CDR3 loop is CASSSRDREETQYF. CDR3 in DNA: TGTGCCAGCAGCTCTCGGGACAGGGAAGAGACCCAGTACTTC. The whole variable domain, filled in from reference TRBV5-4 and TRBJ2-5, reads ETGVTQSPTHLIKTRGQQVTLRCSSQSGHNTVSWYQQALGQGPQFIFQYYREEENGRGNFPPRFSGLQFPNYSSELNVNALELDDSALYLCASSSRDREETQYFGPGTRLLVL.